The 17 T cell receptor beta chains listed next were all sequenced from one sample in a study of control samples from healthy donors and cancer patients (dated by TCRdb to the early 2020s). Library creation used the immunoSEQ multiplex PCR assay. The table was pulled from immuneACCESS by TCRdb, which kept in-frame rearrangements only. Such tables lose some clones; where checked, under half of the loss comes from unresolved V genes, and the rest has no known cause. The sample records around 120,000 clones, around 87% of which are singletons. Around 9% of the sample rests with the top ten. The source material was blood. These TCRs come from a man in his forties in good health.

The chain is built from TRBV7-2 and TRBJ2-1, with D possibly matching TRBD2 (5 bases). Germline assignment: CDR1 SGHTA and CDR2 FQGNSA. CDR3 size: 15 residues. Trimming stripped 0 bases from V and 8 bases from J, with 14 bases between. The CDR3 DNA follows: TGTGCCAGCAGCTTAGCAGGCCTAGCTGGCGATGAGCAGTTCTTC. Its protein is CASSLAGLAGDEQFF.

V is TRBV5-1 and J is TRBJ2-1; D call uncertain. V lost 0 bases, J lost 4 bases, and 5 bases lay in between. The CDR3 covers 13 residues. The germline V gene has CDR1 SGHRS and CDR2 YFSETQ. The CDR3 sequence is CASSLGGYNEQFF. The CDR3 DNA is TGCGCCAGCAGCTTGGGAGGTTACAATGAGCAGTTCTTC.

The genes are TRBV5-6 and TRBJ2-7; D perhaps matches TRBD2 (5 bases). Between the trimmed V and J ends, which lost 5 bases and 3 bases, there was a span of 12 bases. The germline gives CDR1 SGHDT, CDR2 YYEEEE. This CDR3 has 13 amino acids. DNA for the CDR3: TGTGCCAGCAGACCCGGGGTAGGCTACGAGCAGTACTTC. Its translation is CASRPGVGYEQYF.

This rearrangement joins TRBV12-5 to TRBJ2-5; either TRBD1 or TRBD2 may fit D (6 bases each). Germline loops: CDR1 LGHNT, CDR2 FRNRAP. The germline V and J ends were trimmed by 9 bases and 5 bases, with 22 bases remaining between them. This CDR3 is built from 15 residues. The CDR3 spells CASSGAVGGHETQYF. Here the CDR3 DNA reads TGTGCTAGCTCGGGAGCAGTGGGGGGACACGAGACCCAGTACTTC.

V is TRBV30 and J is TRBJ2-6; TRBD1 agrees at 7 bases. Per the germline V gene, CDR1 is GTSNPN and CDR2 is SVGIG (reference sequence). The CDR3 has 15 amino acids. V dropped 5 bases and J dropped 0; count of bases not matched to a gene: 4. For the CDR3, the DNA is TGTGCCTGGCGACAGGGAAGCTCTGGGGCCAACGTCCTGACTTTC. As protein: CAWRQGSSGANVLTF.

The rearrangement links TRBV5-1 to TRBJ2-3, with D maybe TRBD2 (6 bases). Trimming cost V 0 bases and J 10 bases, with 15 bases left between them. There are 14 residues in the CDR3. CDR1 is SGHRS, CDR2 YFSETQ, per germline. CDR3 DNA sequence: TGCGCCAGCAGCTTGGGGGGCAGCGGGTCGGCGCAGTATTTT. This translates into CASSLGGSGSAQYF. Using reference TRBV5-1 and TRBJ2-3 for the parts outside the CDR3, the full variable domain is KAGVTQTPRYLIKTRGQQVTLSCSPISGHRSVSWYQQTPGQGLQFLFEYFSETQRNKGNFPGRFSGRQFSNSRSEMNVSTLELGDSALYLCASSLGGSGSAQYFGPGTRLTVL.

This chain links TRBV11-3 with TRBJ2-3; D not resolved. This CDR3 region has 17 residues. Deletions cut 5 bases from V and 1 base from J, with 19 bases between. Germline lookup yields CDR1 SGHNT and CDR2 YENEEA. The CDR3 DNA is TGTGCCAGCAGCGTCACTCATTGGATCGGTGGCACAGATACGCAGTATTTT. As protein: CASSVTHWIGGTDTQYF.

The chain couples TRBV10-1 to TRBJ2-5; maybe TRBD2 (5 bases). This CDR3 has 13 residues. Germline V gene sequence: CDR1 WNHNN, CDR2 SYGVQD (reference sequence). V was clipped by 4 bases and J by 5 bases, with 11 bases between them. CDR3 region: CASSVGRAETQYF. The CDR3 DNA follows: TGCGCCAGCAGTGTAGGGAGAGCCGAGACCCAGTACTTC.

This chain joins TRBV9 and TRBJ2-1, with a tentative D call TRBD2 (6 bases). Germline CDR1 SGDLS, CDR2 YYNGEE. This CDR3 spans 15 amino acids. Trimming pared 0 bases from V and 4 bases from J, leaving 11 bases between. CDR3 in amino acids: CASSVETSLYNEQFF. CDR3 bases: TGTGCCAGCAGCGTAGAGACTAGTTTGTACAATGAGCAGTTCTTC.

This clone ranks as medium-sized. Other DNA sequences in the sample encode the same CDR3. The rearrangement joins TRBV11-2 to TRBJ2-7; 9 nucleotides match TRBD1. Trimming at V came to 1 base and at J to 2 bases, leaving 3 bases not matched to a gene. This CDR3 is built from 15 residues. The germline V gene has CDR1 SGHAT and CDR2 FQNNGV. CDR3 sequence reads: CASSLVGQGTYEQYF. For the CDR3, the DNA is TGTGCCAGCAGCTTAGTGGGACAGGGAACCTACGAGCAGTACTTC.

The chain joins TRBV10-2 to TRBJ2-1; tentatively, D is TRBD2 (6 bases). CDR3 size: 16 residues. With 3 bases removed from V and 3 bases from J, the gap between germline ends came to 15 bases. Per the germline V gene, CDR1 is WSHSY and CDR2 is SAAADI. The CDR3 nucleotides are TGCGCCAGCAGTGAAATAGGGCTAGCGAGCTACAATGAGCAGTTCTTC. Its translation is CASSEIGLASYNEQFF.

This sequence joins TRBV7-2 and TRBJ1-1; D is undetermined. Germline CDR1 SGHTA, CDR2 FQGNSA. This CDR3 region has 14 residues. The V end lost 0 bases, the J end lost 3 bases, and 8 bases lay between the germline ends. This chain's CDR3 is CASSLAGYDTEAFF. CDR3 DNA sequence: TGTGCCAGCAGCTTAGCGGGGTATGACACTGAAGCTTTCTTT.

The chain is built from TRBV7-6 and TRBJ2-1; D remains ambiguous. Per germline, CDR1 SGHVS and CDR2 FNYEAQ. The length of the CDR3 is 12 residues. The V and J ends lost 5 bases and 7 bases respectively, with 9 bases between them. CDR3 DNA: TGTGCCAGCAGCCTATCTGTAAATGAGCAGTTCTTC. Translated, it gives CASSLSVNEQFF. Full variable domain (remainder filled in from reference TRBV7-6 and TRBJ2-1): GAGVSQSPRYKVTKRGQDVALRCDPISGHVSLYWYRQALGQGPEFLTYFNYEAQQDKSGLPNDRFSAERPEGSISTLTIQRTEQRDSAMYRCASSLSVNEQFFGPGTRLTVL.

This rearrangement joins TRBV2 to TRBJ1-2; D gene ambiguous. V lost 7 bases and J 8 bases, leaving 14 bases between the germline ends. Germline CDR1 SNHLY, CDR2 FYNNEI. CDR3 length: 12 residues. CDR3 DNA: TGTGCCAGCAAGACCAATTTGTGGGGCTACACCTTC. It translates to CASKTNLWGYTF.

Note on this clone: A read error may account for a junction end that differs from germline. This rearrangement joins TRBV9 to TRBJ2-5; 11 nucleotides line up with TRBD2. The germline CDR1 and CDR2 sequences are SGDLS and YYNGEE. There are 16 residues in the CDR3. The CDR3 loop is CASSSPLAGDQGTQYF. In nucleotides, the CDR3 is TGTGCCAGCAGCTCCCCACTAGCGGGGGACCAAGGGACCCAGTACTTC.

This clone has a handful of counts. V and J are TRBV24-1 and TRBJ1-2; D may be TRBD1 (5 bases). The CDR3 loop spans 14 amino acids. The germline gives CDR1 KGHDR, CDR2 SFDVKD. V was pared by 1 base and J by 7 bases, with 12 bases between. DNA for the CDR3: TGTGCCACCAGTGATTTAGGCAGGGATCTTGGCTACACCTTC. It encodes CATSDLGRDLGYTF.

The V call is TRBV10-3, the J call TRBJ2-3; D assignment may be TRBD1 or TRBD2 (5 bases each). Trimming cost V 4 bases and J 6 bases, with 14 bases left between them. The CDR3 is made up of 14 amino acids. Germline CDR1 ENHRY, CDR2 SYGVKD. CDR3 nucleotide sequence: TGTGCCATCAGTGTAGGGGCTAGCCGGGATACGCAGTATTTT. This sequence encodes CAISVGASRDTQYF.